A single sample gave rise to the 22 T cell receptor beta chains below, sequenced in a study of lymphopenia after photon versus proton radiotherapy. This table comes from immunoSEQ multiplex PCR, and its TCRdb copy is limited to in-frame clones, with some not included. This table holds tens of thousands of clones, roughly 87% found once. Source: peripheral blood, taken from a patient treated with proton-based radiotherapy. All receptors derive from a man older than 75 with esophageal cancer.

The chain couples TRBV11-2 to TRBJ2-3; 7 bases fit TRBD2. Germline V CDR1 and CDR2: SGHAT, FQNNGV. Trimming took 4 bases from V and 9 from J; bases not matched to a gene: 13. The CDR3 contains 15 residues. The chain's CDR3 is CASSSTPGTTFTQYF. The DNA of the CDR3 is TGTGCCAGCAGCTCTACTCCCGGGACTACATTCACGCAGTATTTT.

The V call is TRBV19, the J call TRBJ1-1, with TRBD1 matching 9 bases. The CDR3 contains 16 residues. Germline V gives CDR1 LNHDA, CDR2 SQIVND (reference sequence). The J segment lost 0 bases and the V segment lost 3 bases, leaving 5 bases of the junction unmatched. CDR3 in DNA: TGTGCCAGTAGTATTTGGACAGGGGCCATGAACACTGAAGCTTTCTTT. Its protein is CASSIWTGAMNTEAFF.

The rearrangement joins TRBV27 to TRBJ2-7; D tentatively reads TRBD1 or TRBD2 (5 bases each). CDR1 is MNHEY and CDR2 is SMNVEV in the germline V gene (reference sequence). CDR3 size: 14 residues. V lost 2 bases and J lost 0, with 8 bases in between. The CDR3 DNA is TGTGCCAGCAGTTTAGCAGGGAGCTCCTACGAGCAGTACTTC. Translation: CASSLAGSSYEQYF.

The CDR3 spells CASSLVSGELETQYF. The CDR3 DNA reads as TGCGCCAGCAGCTTGGTTTCGGGGGAGCTGGAGACCCAGTACTTC. The chain combines TRBV5-1 with TRBJ2-5; D is perhaps TRBD2 (6 bases). With 0 bases removed from V and 5 bases from J, the gap between germline ends came to 14 bases. Looked up from germline, CDR1 is SGHRS and CDR2 is YFSETQ. The CDR3 extends over 15 amino acids.

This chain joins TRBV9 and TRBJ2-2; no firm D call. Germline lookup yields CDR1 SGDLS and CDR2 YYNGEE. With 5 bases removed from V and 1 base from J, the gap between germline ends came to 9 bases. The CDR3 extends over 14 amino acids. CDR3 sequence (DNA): TGTGCCAGCAGAGCGATGGAGAACACCGGGGAGCTGTTTTTT. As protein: CASRAMENTGELFF. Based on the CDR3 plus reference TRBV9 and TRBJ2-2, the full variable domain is DSGVTQTPKHLITATGQRVTLRCSPRSGDLSVYWYQQSLDQGLQFLIQYYNGEERAKGNILERFSAQQFPDLHSELNLSSLELGDSALYFCASRAMENTGELFFGEGSRLTVL.

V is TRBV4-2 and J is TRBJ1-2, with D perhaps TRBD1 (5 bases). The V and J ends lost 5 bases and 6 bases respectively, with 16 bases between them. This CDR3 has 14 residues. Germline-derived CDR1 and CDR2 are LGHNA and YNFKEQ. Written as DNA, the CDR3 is TGTGCCAGCAGCTTGGCCGGGGGATTGGATGGCTACACCTTC. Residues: CASSLAGGLDGYTF.

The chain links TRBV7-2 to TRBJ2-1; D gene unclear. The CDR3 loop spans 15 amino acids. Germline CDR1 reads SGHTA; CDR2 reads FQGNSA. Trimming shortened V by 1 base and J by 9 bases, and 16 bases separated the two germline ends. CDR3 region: CASSLGRLTVAEQFF. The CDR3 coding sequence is TGTGCCAGCAGCTTAGGACGCCTGACCGTCGCTGAGCAGTTCTTC. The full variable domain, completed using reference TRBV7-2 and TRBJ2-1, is GAGVSQSPSNKVTEKGKDVELRCDPISGHTALYWYRQSLGQGLEFLIYFQGNSAPDKSGLPSDRFSAERTGGSVSTLTIQRTQQEDSAVYLCASSLGRLTVAEQFFGPGTRLTVL.

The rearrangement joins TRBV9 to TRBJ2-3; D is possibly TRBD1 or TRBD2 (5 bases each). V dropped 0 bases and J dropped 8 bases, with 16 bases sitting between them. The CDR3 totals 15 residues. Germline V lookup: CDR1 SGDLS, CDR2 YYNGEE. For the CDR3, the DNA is TGTGCCAGCAGCGTAGATCTGGGGGACCCAGGTACGCAGTATTTT. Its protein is CASSVDLGDPGTQYF.

In nucleotides, the CDR3 is TGTGCCAGTAGCGCTCCCTACAATGAGCAGTTCTTC. This translates into CASSAPYNEQFF. The genes are TRBV19 and TRBJ2-1; D not resolved. CDR1 and CDR2 from the germline V gene are LNHDA and SQIVND (reference sequence). Trimming took off 6 bases at V and 2 bases at J, with 5 bases between the two ends. This CDR3 region has 12 residues. Using reference TRBV19 and TRBJ2-1 for the parts outside the CDR3, the full variable domain is DGGITQSPKYLFRKEGQNVTLSCEQNLNHDAMYWYRQDPGQGLRLIYYSQIVNDFQKGDIAEGYSVSREKKESFPLTVTSAQKNPTAFYLCASSAPYNEQFFGPGTRLTVL.

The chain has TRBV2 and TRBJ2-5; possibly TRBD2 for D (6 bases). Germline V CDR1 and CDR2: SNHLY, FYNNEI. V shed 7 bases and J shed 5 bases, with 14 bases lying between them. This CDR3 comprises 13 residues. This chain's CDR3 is CASTRDLEETQYF. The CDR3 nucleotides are TGTGCCAGCACCCGGGACTTAGAGGAGACCCAGTACTTC. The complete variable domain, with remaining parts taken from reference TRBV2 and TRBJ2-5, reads EPEVTQTPSHQVTQMGQEVILRCVPISNHLYFYWYRQILGQKVEFLVSFYNNEISEKSEIFDDQFSVERPDGSNFTLKIRSTKLEDSAMYFCASTRDLEETQYFGPGTRLLVL.

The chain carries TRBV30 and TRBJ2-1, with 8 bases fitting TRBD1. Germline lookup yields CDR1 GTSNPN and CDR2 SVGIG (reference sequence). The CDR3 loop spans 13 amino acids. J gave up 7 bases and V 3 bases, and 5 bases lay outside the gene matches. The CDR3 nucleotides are TGTGCCTGGAGCCGACAGGGGCTGAATGAGCAGTTCTTC. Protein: CAWSRQGLNEQFF. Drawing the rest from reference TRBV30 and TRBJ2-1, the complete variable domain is SQTIHQWPATLVQPVGSPLSLECTVEGTSNPNLYWYRQAAGRGLQLLFYSVGIGQISSEVPQNLSASRPQDRQFILSSKKLLLSDSGFYLCAWSRQGLNEQFFGPGTRLTVL.

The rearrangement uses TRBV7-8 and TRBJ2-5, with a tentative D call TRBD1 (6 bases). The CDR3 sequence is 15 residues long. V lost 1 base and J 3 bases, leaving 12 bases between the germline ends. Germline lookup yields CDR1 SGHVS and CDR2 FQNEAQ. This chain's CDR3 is CASSLDMTGEETQYF. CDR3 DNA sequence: TGTGCCAGCAGCTTAGATATGACAGGAGAAGAGACCCAGTACTTC.

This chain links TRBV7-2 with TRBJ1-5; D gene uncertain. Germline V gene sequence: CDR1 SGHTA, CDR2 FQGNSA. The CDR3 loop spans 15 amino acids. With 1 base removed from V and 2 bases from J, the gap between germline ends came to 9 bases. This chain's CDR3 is CASSLVVAGNQPQHF. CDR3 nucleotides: TGTGCCAGCAGCTTAGTCGTGGCAGGCAATCAGCCCCAGCATTTT.

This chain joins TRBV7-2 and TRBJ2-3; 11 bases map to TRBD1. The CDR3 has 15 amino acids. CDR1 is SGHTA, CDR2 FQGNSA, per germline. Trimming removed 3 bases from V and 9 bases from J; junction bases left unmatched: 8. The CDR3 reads CASSFRGQGVSTQYF. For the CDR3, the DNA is TGTGCCAGCAGCTTTAGGGGACAGGGGGTATCGACGCAGTATTTT.

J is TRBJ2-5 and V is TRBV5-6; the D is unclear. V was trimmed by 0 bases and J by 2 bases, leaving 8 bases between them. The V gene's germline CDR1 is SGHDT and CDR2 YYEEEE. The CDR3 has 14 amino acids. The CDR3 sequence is CASSLVSVQETQYF. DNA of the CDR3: TGTGCCAGCAGCTTGGTTTCTGTACAAGAGACCCAGTACTTC.

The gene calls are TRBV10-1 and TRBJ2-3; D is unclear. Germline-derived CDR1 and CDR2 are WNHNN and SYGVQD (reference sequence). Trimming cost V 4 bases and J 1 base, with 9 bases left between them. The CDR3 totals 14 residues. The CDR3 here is CASSGSGRTDTQYF. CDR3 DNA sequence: TGCGCCAGCAGTGGTTCGGGTCGCACAGATACGCAGTATTTT.

Here the CDR3 DNA reads TGTGCCAGCAGCCCCAGAGGGCAGGACATAATGAGGGGGGGCACTGAAGCTTTCTTT. It encodes CASSPRGQDIMRGGTEAFF. The chain links TRBV14 to TRBJ1-1; possibly TRBD1 for D (6 bases). Looked up from germline, CDR1 is SGHDN and CDR2 is FVKESK. CDR3 size: 19 residues. V was trimmed by 4 bases and J by 4 bases, leaving 28 bases between them. Combining the CDR3 with reference TRBV14 and TRBJ1-1 gives the whole variable domain EAGVTQFPSHSVIEKGQTVTLRCDPISGHDNLYWYRRVMGKEIKFLLHFVKESKQDESGMPNNRFLAERTGGTYSTLKVQPAELEDSGVYFCASSPRGQDIMRGGTEAFFGQGTRLTVV.

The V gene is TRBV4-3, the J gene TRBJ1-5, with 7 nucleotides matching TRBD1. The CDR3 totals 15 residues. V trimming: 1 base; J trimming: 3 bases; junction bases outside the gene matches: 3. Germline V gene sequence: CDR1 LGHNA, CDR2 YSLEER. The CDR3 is CASSQGQGFNQPQHF. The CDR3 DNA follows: TGCGCCAGCAGCCAAGGACAGGGTTTCAATCAGCCCCAGCATTTT.

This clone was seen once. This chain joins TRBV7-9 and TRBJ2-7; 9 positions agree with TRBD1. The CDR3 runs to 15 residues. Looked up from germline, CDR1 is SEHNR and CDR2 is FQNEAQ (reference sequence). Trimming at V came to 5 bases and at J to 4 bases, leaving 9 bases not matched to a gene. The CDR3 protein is CASSPGTGYQYEQYF. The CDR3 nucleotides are TGTGCCAGCAGCCCCGGGACAGGGTATCAGTACGAGCAGTACTTC.

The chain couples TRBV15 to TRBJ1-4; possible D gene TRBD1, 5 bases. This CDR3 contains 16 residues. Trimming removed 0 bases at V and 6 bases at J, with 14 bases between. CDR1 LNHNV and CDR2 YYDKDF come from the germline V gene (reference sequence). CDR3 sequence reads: CATSRDPGGSYEKLFF. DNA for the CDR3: TGTGCCACCAGCAGAGATCCGGGGGGGTCGTATGAAAAACTGTTTTTT.

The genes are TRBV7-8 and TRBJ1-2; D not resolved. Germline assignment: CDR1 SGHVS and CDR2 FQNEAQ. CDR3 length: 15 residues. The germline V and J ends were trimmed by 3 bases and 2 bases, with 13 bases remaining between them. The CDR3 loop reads CASSLLRVPNYGYTF. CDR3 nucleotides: TGTGCCAGCAGCTTGTTACGGGTGCCGAACTATGGCTACACCTTC.

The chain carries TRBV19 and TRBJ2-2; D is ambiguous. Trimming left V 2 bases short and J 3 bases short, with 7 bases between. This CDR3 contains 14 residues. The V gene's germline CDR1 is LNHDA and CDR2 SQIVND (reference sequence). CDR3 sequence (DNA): TGTGCCAGTAGTATACAAGCGTACACCGGGGAGCTGTTTTTT. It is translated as CASSIQAYTGELFF.